The 17 T cell receptor beta chains in this list originate from one sample, sequenced in a study of cytomegalovirus exposure and HLA in healthy donors. Use of 60 Vbeta and 13 Jbeta primers characterized the PCR. This table comes from immunoSEQ multiplex PCR, and its TCRdb copy is limited to in-frame clones, with some not included. The repertoire holds 150,000 to 200,000 clones, with approximately 80% as singletons. The sample consisted of PBMCs. The source of these receptors is a woman between 40 and 50 years old in good health and CMV-seronegative.

The chain employs TRBV9 and TRBJ2-7, with 8 bases lining up with TRBD2. Germline V CDR1 and CDR2: SGDLS, YYNGEE. With V trimmed by 2 bases and J by 6 bases, 4 bases remained unmatched. The CDR3 covers 13 residues. The CDR3 nucleotides read TGTGCCAGCAGCGTCGGGAGGGCCGGCGAGCAGTACTTC. Translated, it gives CASSVGRAGEQYF.

This clone appeared a few times. V gene TRBV14 combines with J gene TRBJ1-1; D gene ambiguous. Per germline, CDR1 SGHDN and CDR2 FVKESK. Trimming took 6 bases from V and 8 from J, leaving 16 bases between them. The CDR3 has 13 residues. CDR3 DNA sequence: TGTGCCAGCAGACCGTCAGGCCTTGGGGAAGCTTTCTTT. Encoded protein: CASRPSGLGEAFF. Using reference TRBV14 and TRBJ1-1 for the parts outside the CDR3, the full variable domain is EAGVTQFPSHSVIEKGQTVTLRCDPISGHDNLYWYRRVMGKEIKFLLHFVKESKQDESGMPNNRFLAERTGGTYSTLKVQPAELEDSGVYFCASRPSGLGEAFFGQGTRLTVV.

The rearrangement uses TRBV7-6 and TRBJ1-1; tentative D call: TRBD1 (6 bases). Germline V gives CDR1 SGHVS, CDR2 FNYEAQ. The CDR3 is made up of 16 amino acids. Trimming left V 1 base short and J 5 bases short, with 17 bases between. The CDR3 DNA reads TGTGCCAGCAGCTTAGGTTTTTTCAGGGGTACGACTGAAGCTTTCTTT. It yields the protein CASSLGFFRGTTEAFF.

The chain uses TRBV28 and TRBJ1-2, with 12 nucleotides matching TRBD1. The germline gives CDR1 MDHEN, CDR2 SYDVKM. Trimming at V came to 2 bases and at J to 8 bases, leaving 6 bases not matched to a gene. The CDR3 loop spans 15 amino acids. CDR3 loop: CASSLGGQGAGGYTF. In DNA form, the CDR3 reads TGTGCCAGCAGTTTAGGGGGACAGGGGGCTGGCGGCTACACCTTC.

This chain uses TRBV7-2 with TRBJ1-2, with D possibly TRBD1 on 6 matching bases. Trimming took off 5 bases at V and 8 bases at J, with 24 bases between the two ends. Germline V gives CDR1 SGHTA, CDR2 FQGNSA. The CDR3 runs 16 residues. The CDR3 sequence is CASSPEVDRTVQGYTF. DNA of the CDR3: TGTGCCAGCAGCCCGGAGGTAGACAGGACGGTTCAGGGCTACACCTTC.

J is TRBJ1-1 and V is TRBV11-1, with TRBD1 matching over 7 bases. Germline V lookup: CDR1 SGHAT, CDR2 FQDESV (reference sequence). Losses at the gene ends were 2 bases for V and 8 bases for J; bases not matched to a gene: 2. The CDR3 consists of 12 residues. CDR3 protein: CASSLLGQEAFF. The DNA for the CDR3 is TGTGCCAGCAGCTTATTGGGACAGGAAGCTTTCTTT.

This chain connects TRBV5-1 to TRBJ2-7, with 7 bases fitting TRBD2. V dropped 0 bases and J dropped 0; count of bases not matched to a gene: 3. The length of the CDR3 is 15 residues. Germline V gene lookup returns CDR1 SGHRS and CDR2 YFSETQ. CDR3 sequence (DNA): TGCGCCAGCAGCTTGGATGGGACTACCTCCTACGAGCAGTACTTC. Translated: CASSLDGTTSYEQYF.

The chain is built from TRBV29-1 and TRBJ1-2; D gene ambiguous. V dropped 1 base and J dropped 8 bases, with 11 bases sitting between them. The germline V gene has CDR1 SQVTM and CDR2 ANQGSEA. The CDR3 is made up of 12 amino acids. Written as DNA, the CDR3 is TGCAGCGTTGAAGGTGGGAGCCCCGGCTACACCTTC. As protein: CSVEGGSPGYTF.

Only one count was recorded for this clone. This rearrangement joins TRBV19 to TRBJ1-3; perhaps TRBD1 as D (5 bases). The CDR3 covers 15 residues. V lost 3 bases to trimming and J lost 1 base, with 10 bases between them. The germline V gene has CDR1 LNHDA and CDR2 SQIVND (reference sequence). Here the CDR3 DNA reads TGTGCCAGTAGTATGGGACTCGTTTCTGGAAACACCATATATTTT. This gives the protein CASSMGLVSGNTIYF.

This clone is a singleton in its sample. The chain recombines TRBV7-2 with TRBJ2-7; 8 nucleotides align to TRBD2. Per germline, CDR1 SGHTA and CDR2 FQGNSA. This CDR3 region has 14 residues. Germline trimming cut 1 base from V and 6 bases from J; bases unmatched to any gene: 5. The DNA for the CDR3 is TGTGCCAGCAGCTTAGGCGGGAGGACCCGCGAGCAGTACTTC. The encoded protein is CASSLGGRTREQYF. Filled out from reference TRBV7-2 and TRBJ2-7, the complete variable domain reads GAGVSQSPSNKVTEKGKDVELRCDPISGHTALYWYRQSLGQGLEFLIYFQGNSAPDKSGLPSDRFSAERTGGSVSTLTIQRTQQEDSAVYLCASSLGGRTREQYFGPGTRLTVT.

V is TRBV19 and J is TRBJ2-2, with TRBD2 matching 8 bases. In germline, CDR1 is LNHDA, CDR2 SQIVND (reference sequence). The CDR3 length is 15 residues. With V trimmed by 8 bases and J by 4 bases, 9 bases remained unmatched. The CDR3 bases are TGTGCCAGTCGTCCCCCGAGCGGGGGCACCGGGGAGCTGTTTTTT. This codes for CASRPPSGGTGELFF.

The chain uses TRBV28 and TRBJ1-1, with D perhaps matching TRBD1 (6 bases). Trimming took off 3 bases at V and 12 bases at J, with 20 bases between the two ends. This CDR3 has 14 amino acids. Per germline, CDR1 MDHEN and CDR2 SYDVKM. DNA of the CDR3: TGTGCCAGCAGTTTCTCTATCAGGGGAAGGGCGTCTTTCTTT. This gives the protein CASSFSIRGRASFF.

The rearrangement links TRBV11-1 to TRBJ2-3, with 7 nucleotides matching TRBD1. V lost 7 bases and J lost 8; bases outside the gene matches: 15. The CDR3 is 15 amino acids. In germline, CDR1 is SGHAT, CDR2 FQDESV (reference sequence). Written as DNA, the CDR3 is TGTGCCAGCACCTCCCGGACAGGAGTTCGTGGTACGCAGTATTTT. This sequence encodes CASTSRTGVRGTQYF.

V is TRBV6-6 and J is TRBJ1-2; D may be TRBD1 (6 bases). CDR3 length: 14 residues. The V gene's germline CDR1 is MNHNY and CDR2 SVGAGI (reference sequence). V lost 6 bases to trimming and J lost 5 bases, with 16 bases between them. The CDR3 nucleotides read TGTGCCAGCAGCTCCGGGGGGGCAATTTATGGCTACACCTTC. This sequence encodes CASSSGGAIYGYTF.

Concerning this clone itself: The junction and the germline gene differ at one end; a read error may be behind it. This rearrangement joins TRBV2 to TRBJ2-2; a possible D gene is TRBD2 (5 bases). Germline V lookup: CDR1 SNHLY, CDR2 FYNNEI. The CDR3 covers 13 residues. The CDR3 DNA sequence: TGTGCCAGCAGGTCTGATAACACCGGGGAGCTGCTTTTT. Its translation is CASRSDNTGELLF.

V gene TRBV6-5 combines with J gene TRBJ2-7; D unclear. Trimming stripped 2 bases from V and 4 bases from J, with 15 bases between. CDR1 is MNHEY, CDR2 SVGAGI, per germline. There are 15 residues in the CDR3. This CDR3 is CASSYALLPRYEQYF. For the CDR3, the DNA is TGTGCCAGCAGTTACGCCCTGCTGCCTCGGTACGAGCAGTACTTC.

The chain couples TRBV6-5 to TRBJ1-1; 12 positions agree with TRBD1. V lost 6 bases to trimming and J lost 10 bases; unmatched junction nucleotides: 12. CDR3 size: 15 residues. The germline V gene encodes CDR1 MNHEY and CDR2 SVGAGI. CDR3 amino acids: CASRDGTGGQGGAFF. The DNA of the CDR3 is TGTGCCAGCAGAGACGGGACAGGGGGCCAGGGGGGAGCTTTCTTT.